These 9 T cell receptor beta chains originate from one sample sequenced in a study of T cell responses to AZD1222 COVID-19 vaccine. Sequenced by immunoSEQ multiplex PCR; TCRdb stores in-frame clones only, minus some. The table includes about 24,000 clones, 70% to 90% detected once. The sequenced sample was peripheral blood, obtained 28 days after the second AZD1222 dose. The receptor set was obtained from an adult who received the AZD1222 COVID-19 vaccine.

The chain recombines TRBV29-1 with TRBJ2-1, with D perhaps TRBD2 (6 bases). V was shortened by 6 bases and J by 6 bases, with 15 bases between the two germline ends. This CDR3 comprises 13 residues. CDR1 is SQVTM and CDR2 is ANQGSEA in the germline V gene. The CDR3 nucleotides are TGCAGCGTAATGAGGCGGGGACCCAATGAGCAGTTCTTC. It is translated as CSVMRRGPNEQFF.

As DNA, the CDR3 is TGTGCCACCAGTGACTGGGGGGAAGGGAGCAATCAGCCCCAGCATTTT. As protein: CATSDWGEGSNQPQHF. V usage is TRBV24-1 and J usage is TRBJ1-5, with a tentative D call TRBD1 (5 bases). The V end was cut by 4 bases, the J end by 1 base, with 13 bases between. The CDR3 contains 16 residues. Germline CDR1 KGHDR, CDR2 SFDVKD.

The chain carries TRBV27 and TRBJ1-4; no clear D gene. Trimming shortened V by 2 bases and J by 8 bases, and 9 bases separated the two germline ends. This CDR3 contains 13 residues. CDR1 MNHEY and CDR2 SMNVEV come from the germline V gene (reference sequence). Here the CDR3 DNA reads TGTGCCAGCAGTTTAAGCGGGCCCGAAAAACTGTTTTTT. It is translated as CASSLSGPEKLFF.

The chain recombines TRBV5-4 with TRBJ2-5, with D perhaps assigned TRBD1 or TRBD2 (5 bases each). The CDR3 extends over 14 amino acids. The V gene lost 0 bases and the J gene lost 2 bases, with 8 bases spanning the gap. The germline CDR1 and CDR2 sequences are SGHNT and YYREEE (reference sequence). CDR3 in amino acids: CASSLVGTQETQYF. DNA of the CDR3: TGTGCCAGCAGCTTGGTCGGGACGCAAGAGACCCAGTACTTC.

This clone was found once. V gene TRBV30 combines with J gene TRBJ1-5; D remains ambiguous. The CDR3 covers 13 residues. CDR1 is GTSNPN and CDR2 is SVGIG in the germline V gene (reference sequence). V was cut by 1 base and J by 9 bases, with 13 bases left in between. The CDR3 region has the DNA TGTGCCTGGAGTGAAAACAGTATCACGCCCCAGCATTTT. As protein: CAWSENSITPQHF.

Only one count was recorded for this clone. J is TRBJ1-1 and V is TRBV29-1, with D hard to call. This CDR3 region has 13 residues. Germline V gene data show CDR1 as SQVTM and CDR2 as ANQGSEA. V lost 4 bases, J lost 4 bases, and 13 bases lay in between. This CDR3 reads CSVAASSGTEAFF. The DNA for the CDR3 is TGCAGCGTTGCAGCATCTTCGGGCACTGAAGCTTTCTTT.

This chain joins TRBV5-1 and TRBJ2-3; weak D call: TRBD2 (6 bases). CDR3 length: 14 residues. Germline CDR1 is SGHRS and CDR2 is YFSETQ. Trimming took 3 bases from V and 0 from J, leaving 8 bases between them. The CDR3 region has the DNA TGCGCCAGCAGCTCTGGGACTAGCACAGATACGCAGTATTTT. Amino acid sequence: CASSSGTSTDTQYF.

The genes are TRBV10-3 and TRBJ1-2, with D hard to call. The CDR3 is 17 amino acids. Looked up from germline, CDR1 is ENHRY and CDR2 is SYGVKD. Trimming pared 6 bases from V and 3 bases from J, leaving 23 bases between. Written as DNA, the CDR3 is TGTGCCATCAGAGCAATCAGGTTAGGCAGGATCGACTATGGCTACACCTTC. Its protein is CAIRAIRLGRIDYGYTF.

The gene calls are TRBV30 and TRBJ1-5; D is possibly TRBD1 (6 bases). The length of the CDR3 is 17 residues. The V gene lost 0 bases and the J gene lost 0 bases, with 15 bases spanning the gap. Germline V lookup: CDR1 GTSNPN, CDR2 SVGIG (reference sequence). This chain's CDR3 is CAWSVQTGSYSNQPQHF. In DNA form, the CDR3 reads TGTGCCTGGAGTGTCCAGACAGGCAGTTATAGCAATCAGCCCCAGCATTTT.